The clone carrying this TCR beta chain showed up many times. Its antigen is currently unknown. The sample originates from a study of T-cell memory formation after mild COVID-19. Study-level background: Largely, the TCR clusters proved donor specific.

Libraries for TCRalpha and TCRbeta carried sample barcodes and unique molecular identifiers via 5'RACE. TCRdb called the 5' RACE reads again in MiXCR, with one record for every CDR3 protein. In the table there are approximately 350,000 distinct CDR3 sequences, around 28% of which are singletons. Germline loops: CDR1 SGHAT, CDR2 FQNNGV. V gave up 5 bases and J gave up 12 bases, with 23 bases separating them. The CDR3 spans 15 residues. Study-wide findings and caveats: Clones shrinking from day 15 to 85 showed even CD4/CD8 mixes; later expanders tilted CD4+. The study found contracting CD4+ clones mainly in CM and EM and contracting CD8+ clones in EMRA.

The rearrangement joins TRBV11-2 to TRBJ2-1; maybe TRBD1 (6 bases). Source material: PBMCs or a T cell subset sorted from them (not recorded which). The receptor's source is an adult woman who had mild COVID-19 (a few samples of this study predate the infection). Cell type and time point are not known. CDR3 sequence: CASSPLASGTIRQFF. The DNA for the CDR3 is TGTGCCAGCAGCCCACTGGCGTCAGGGACAATTAGGCAGTTCTTC.